The clone carrying this TCR beta chain was seen repeatedly, ten times or more. The data are from a study of T cell clonality in common variable immunodeficiency. Donors gave about 5 to 8 ml heparinized peripheral whole blood. Control and CVID samples contributed equal amounts of genomic DNA. The assay was immunoSEQ multiplex PCR, and TCRdb's table has in-frame clones only and misses some. Singletons are absent from the sample, which has around 47,000 clones. Input material: peripheral blood mononuclear cells. The receptor was isolated from a person aged 18 to 75 in good health.

This CDR3 reads CASKGTEGEKLFF. CDR3 bases read: TGCGCCAGCAAAGGCACCGAGGGGGAAAAA. V gene TRBV10-1 combines with J gene TRBJ1-4, with D possibly being TRBD1 (5 bases). The DNA ends 3 residues before the CDR3 does, and the rest of the CDR3 is filled in from the germline J gene. The CDR3 totals 13 residues. Germline lookup yields CDR1 WNHNN and CDR2 SYGVQD (reference sequence). Deletions cut 7 bases from V and 8 bases from J, with 14 bases between.